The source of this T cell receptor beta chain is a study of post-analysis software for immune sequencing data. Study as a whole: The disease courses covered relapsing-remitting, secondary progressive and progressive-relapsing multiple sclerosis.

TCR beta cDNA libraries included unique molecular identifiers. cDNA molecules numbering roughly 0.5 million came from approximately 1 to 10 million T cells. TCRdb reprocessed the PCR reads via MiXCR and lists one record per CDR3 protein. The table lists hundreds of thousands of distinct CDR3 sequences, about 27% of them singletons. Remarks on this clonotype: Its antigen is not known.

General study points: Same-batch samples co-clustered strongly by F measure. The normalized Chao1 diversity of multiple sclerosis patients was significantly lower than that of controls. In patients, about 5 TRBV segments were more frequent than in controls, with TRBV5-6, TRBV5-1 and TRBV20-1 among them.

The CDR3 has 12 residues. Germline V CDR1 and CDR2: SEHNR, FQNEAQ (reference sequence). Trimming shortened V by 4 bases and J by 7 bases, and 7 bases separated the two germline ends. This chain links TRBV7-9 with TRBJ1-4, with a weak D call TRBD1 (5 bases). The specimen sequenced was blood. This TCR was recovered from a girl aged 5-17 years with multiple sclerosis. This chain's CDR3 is CASSSGIEKLFF. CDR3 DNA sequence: TGTGCCAGCAGCTCAGGGATTGAAAAACTGTTTTTT.